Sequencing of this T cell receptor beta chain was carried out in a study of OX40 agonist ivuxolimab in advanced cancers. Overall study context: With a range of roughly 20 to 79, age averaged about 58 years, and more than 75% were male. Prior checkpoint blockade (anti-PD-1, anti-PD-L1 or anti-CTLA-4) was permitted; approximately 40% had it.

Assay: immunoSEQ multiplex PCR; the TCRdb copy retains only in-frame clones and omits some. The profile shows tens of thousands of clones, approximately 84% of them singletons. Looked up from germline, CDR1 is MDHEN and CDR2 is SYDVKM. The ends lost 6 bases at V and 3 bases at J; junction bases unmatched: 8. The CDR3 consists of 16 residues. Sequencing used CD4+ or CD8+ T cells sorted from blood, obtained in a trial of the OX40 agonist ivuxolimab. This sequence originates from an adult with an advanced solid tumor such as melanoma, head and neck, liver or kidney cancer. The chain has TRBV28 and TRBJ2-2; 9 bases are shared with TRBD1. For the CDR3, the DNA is TGTGCCAGCAGACTACCGGACAGGGGATACACCGGGGAGCTGTTTTTT. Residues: CASRLPDRGYTGELFF.